In this sample, the clone carrying this TCR beta chain turned up many times. Its specificity is unknown. Individual cDNA molecules carried attached unique molecular identifiers. TCRdb re-called the 5' RACE reads through MiXCR, storing one row per CDR3 protein. The sample has over 30,000 distinct CDR3 sequences, 7.9% seen once. The data originate from a study of early T cells in non-severe SARS-CoV-2 infection. Across the whole study: Sequenced material consisted of bulk RNA (from unsorted whole blood), and chains were unpaired.

Study-wide results and limits: Anti-spike CD8 specificities were favored by VDJdb matching, whose results missed private and CD4 specificities.

The origin of this receptor is an adult who was a healthcare worker with PCR-confirmed SARS-CoV-2 infection or an uninfected control (not recorded which). The sequencing used whole blood, collected at baseline.

CDR3 coding DNA: TGTGCCAGCAGCTTGGGACAGGGGCTTCAAGAGACCCAGTACTTC. Its protein is CASSLGQGLQETQYF. The rearrangement links TRBV7-2 to TRBJ2-5; 10 bases match TRBD1. This CDR3 comprises 15 residues. Losses at the gene ends were 3 bases for V and 2 bases for J; bases not matched to a gene: 3. Per the germline V gene, CDR1 is SGHTA and CDR2 is FQGNSA.